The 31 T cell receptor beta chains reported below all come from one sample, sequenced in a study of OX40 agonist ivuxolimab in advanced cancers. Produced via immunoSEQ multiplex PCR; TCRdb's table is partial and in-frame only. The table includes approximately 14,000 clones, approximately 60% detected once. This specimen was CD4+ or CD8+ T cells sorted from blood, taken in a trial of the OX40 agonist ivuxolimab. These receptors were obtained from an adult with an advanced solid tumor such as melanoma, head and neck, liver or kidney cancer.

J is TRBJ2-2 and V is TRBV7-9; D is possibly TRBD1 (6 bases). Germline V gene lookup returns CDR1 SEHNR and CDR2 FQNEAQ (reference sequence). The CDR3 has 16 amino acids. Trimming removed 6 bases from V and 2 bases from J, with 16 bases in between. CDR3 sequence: CASSPLIQGNTGELFF. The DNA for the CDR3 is TGTGCCAGCAGTCCTTTGATACAGGGCAACACCGGGGAGCTGTTTTTT.

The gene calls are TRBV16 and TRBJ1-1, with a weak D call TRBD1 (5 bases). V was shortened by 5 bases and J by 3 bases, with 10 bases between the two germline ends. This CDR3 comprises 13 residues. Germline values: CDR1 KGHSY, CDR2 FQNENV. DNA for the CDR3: TGTGCCAGCAGCTCCGACAGCTACACTGAAGCTTTCTTT. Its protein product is CASSSDSYTEAFF.

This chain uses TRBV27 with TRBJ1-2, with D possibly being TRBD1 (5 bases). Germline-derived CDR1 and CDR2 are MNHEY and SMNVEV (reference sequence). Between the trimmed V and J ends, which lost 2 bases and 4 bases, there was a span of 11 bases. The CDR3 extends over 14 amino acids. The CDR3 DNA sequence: TGTGCCAGCAGTTTACGCAGGGAGGGCTATGGCTACACCTTC. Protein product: CASSLRREGYGYTF.

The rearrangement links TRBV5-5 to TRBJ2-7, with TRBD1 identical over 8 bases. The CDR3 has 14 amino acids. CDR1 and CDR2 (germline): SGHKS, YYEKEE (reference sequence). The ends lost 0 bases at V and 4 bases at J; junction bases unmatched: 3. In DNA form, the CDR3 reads TGTGCCAGCAGCTTGGAGGGGACAGGTTACGAGCAGTACTTC. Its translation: CASSLEGTGYEQYF.

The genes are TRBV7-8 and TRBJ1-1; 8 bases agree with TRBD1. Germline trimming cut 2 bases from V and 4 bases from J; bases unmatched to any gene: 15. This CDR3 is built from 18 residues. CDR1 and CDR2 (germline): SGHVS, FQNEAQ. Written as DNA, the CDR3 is TGTGCCAGCAGCTTAATTATCTGGACAGGGAGGGCCCTCACTGAAGCTTTCTTT. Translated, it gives CASSLIIWTGRALTEAFF.

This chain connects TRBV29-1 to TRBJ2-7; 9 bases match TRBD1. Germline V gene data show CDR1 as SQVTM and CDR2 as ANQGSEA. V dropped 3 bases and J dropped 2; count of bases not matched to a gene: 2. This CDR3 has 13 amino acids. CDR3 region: CSVETGGTYEQYF. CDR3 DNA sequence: TGCAGCGTTGAGACAGGGGGAACCTACGAGCAGTACTTC.

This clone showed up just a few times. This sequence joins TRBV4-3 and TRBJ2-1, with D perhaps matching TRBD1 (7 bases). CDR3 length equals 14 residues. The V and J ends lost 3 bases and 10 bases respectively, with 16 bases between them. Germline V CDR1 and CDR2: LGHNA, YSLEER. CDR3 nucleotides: TGCGCCAGCAGCCATGGCAGGGGGGTACGGGAGCAGTTCTTC. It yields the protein CASSHGRGVREQFF.

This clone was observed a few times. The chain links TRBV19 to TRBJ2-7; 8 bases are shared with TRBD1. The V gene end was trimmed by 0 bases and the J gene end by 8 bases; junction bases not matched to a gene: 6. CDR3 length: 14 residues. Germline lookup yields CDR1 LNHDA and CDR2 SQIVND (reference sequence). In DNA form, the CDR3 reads TGTGCCAGTAGTATAGATGCAGGGGGCTCCCAGCAGTACTTC. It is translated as CASSIDAGGSQQYF.

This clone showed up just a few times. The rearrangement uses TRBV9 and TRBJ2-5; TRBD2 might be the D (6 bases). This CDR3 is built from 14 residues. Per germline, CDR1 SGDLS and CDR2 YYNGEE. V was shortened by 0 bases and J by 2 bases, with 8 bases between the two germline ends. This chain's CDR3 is CASSVVGGQETQYF. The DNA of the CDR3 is TGTGCCAGCAGCGTAGTTGGGGGGCAAGAGACCCAGTACTTC.

Here the CDR3 DNA reads TGTGCCAGCAGCCAACTCACAGCGAGATTCTCCTACGAGCAGTACTTC. Translation gives CASSQLTARFSYEQYF. V and J are TRBV4-2 and TRBJ2-7; D is unclear. The germline V gene has CDR1 LGHNA and CDR2 YNFKEQ. With 2 bases removed from V and 0 bases from J, the gap between germline ends came to 14 bases. CDR3 length: 16 residues.

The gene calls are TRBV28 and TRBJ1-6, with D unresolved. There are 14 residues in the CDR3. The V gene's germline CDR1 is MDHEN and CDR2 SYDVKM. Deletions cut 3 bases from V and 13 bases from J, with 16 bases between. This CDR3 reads CASSFVREVMPLHF. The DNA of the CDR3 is TGTGCCAGCAGTTTCGTGAGGGAGGTGATGCCCCTCCACTTT.

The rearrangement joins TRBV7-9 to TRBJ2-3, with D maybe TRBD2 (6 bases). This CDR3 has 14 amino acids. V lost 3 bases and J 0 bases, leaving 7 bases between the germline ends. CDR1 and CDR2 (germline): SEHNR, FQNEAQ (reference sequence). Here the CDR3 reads CASSFSGSTDTQYF. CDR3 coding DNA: TGTGCCAGCAGCTTTAGCGGTAGCACAGATACGCAGTATTTT.

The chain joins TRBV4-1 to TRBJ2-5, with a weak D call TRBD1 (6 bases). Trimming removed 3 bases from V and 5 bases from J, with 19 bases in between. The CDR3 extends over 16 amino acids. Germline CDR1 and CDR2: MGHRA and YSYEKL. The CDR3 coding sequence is TGCGCCAGCAGCCAGAACTGGGACATAGATTGGGAGACCCAGTACTTC. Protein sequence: CASSQNWDIDWETQYF.

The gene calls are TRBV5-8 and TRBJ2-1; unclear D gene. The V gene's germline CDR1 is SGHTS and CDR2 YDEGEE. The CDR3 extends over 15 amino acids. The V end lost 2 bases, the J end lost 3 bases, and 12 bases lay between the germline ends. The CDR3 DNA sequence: TGTGCCAGCAGCTTTCAGGCTACCAACTACAATGAGCAGTTCTTC. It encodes CASSFQATNYNEQFF.

CDR3: CASSPGTSMNTEAFF. The CDR3 DNA sequence: TGCGCCAGCAGCCCCGGCACATCCATGAACACTGAAGCTTTCTTT. The chain combines TRBV4-1 with TRBJ1-1; D ambiguous. The CDR3 length is 15 residues. V was clipped by 4 bases and J by 0 bases, with 12 bases between them. Germline lookup yields CDR1 MGHRA and CDR2 YSYEKL.

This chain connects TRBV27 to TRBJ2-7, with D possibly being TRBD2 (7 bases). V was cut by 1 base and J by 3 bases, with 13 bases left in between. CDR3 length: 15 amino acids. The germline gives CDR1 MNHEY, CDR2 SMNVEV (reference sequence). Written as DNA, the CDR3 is TGTGCCAGCAGTTTATATGGGGGGGCGGTCTACGAGCAGTACTTC. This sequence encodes CASSLYGGAVYEQYF.

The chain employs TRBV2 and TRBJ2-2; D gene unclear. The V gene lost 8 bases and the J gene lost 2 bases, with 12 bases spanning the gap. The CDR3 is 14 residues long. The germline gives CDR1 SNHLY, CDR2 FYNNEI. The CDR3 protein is CASGNLLNTGELFF. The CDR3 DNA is TGTGCCAGCGGGAACCTGCTAAACACCGGGGAGCTGTTTTTT.

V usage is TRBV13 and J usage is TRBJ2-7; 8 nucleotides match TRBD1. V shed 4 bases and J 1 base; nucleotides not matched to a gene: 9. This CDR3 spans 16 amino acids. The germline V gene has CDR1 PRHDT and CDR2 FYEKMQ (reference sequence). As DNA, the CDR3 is TGTGCCAGCAGCTATAGTCCACAGGGGGGATCCTACGAGCAGTACTTC. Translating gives CASSYSPQGGSYEQYF. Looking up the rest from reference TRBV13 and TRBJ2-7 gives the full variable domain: AAGVIQSPRHLIKEKRETATLKCYPIPRHDTVYWYQQGPGQDPQFLISFYEKMQSDKGSIPDRFSAQQFSDYHSELNMSSLELGDSALYFCASSYSPQGGSYEQYFGPGTRLTVT.

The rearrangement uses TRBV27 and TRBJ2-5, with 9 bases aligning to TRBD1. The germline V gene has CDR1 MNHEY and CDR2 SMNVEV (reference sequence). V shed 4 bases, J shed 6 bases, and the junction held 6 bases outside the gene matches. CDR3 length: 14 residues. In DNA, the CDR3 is TGTGCCAGCAGTTCGACAGGGGGTGGAAAGACCCAGTACTTC. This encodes CASSSTGGGKTQYF.

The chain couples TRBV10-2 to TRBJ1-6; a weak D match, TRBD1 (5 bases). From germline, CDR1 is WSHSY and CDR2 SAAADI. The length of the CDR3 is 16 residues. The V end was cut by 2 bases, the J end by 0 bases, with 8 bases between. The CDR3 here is CASSEDSYSYNSPLHF. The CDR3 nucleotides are TGCGCCAGCAGTGAGGACAGCTACTCCTATAATTCACCCCTCCACTTT.

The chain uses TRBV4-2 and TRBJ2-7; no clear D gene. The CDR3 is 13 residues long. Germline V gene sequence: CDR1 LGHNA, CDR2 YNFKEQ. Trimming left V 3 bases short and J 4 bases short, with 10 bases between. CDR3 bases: TGTGCCAGCAGCCAGGGCGTAGGTTACGAGCAGTACTTC. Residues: CASSQGVGYEQYF.

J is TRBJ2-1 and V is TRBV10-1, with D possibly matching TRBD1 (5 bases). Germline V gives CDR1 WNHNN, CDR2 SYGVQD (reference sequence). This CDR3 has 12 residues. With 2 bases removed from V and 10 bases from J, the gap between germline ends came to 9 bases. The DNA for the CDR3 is TGCGCCAGCAGTGAGGTTAGGGGCGAGCAGTTCTTC. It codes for CASSEVRGEQFF.

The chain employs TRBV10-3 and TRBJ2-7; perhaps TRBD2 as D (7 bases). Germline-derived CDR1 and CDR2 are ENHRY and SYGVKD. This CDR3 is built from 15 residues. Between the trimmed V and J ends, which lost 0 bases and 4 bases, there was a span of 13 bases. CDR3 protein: CAISESGGGIYEQYF. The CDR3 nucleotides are TGTGCCATCAGTGAGTCGGGAGGGGGTATATACGAGCAGTACTTC.

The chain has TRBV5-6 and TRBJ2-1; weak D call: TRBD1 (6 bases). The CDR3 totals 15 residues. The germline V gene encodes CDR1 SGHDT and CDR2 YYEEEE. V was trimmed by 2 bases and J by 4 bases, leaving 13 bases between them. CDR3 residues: CASSFRDTRYNEQFF. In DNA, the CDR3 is TGTGCCAGCAGCTTTCGGGACACGCGGTACAATGAGCAGTTCTTC.

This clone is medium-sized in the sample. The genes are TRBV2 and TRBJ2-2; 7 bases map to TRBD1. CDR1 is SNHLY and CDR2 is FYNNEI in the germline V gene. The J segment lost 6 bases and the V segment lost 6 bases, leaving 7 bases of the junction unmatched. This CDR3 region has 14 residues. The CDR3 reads CASRERQGAGELFF. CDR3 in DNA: TGTGCCAGCAGAGAAAGACAGGGCGCCGGGGAGCTGTTTTTT.

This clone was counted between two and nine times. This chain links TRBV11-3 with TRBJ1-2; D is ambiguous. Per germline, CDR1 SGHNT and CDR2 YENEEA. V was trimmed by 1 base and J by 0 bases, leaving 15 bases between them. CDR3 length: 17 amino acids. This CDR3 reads CASSLAPVKYTNYGYTF. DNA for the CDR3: TGTGCCAGCAGCTTAGCGCCAGTAAAATATACTAACTATGGCTACACCTTC. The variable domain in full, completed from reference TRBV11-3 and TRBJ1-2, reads EAGVVQSPRYKIIEKKQPVAFWCNPISGHNTLYWYLQNLGQGPELLIRYENEEAVDDSQLPKDRFSAERLKGVDSTLKIQPAELGDSAVYLCASSLAPVKYTNYGYTFGSGTRLTVV.

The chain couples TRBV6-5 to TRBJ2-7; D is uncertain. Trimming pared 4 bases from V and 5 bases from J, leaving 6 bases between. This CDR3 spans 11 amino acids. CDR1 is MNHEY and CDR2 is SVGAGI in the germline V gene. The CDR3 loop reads CASSFGDEQYF. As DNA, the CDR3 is TGTGCCAGCAGTTTTGGCGACGAGCAGTACTTC.

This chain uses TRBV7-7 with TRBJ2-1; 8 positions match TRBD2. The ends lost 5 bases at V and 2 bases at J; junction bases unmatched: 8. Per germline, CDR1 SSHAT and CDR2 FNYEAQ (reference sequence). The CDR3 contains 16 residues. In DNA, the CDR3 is TGTGCCAGCAGCCCCCTCAGCGGGGGCACCTACAATGAGCAGTTCTTC. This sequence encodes CASSPLSGGTYNEQFF.

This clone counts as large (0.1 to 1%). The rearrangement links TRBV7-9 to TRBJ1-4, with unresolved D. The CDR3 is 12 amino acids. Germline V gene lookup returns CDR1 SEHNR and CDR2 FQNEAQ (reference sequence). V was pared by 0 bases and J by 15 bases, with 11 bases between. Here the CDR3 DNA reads TGTGCCAGCAGCTTAGCTAACGGAAGGATGTTTTTT. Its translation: CASSLANGRMFF.

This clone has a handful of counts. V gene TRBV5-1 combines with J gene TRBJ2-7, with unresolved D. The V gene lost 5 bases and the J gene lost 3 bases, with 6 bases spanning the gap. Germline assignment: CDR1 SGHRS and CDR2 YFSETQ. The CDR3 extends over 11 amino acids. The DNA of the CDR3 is TGCGCCAGCAGTCAAGGCTACGAGCAGTACTTC. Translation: CASSQGYEQYF.

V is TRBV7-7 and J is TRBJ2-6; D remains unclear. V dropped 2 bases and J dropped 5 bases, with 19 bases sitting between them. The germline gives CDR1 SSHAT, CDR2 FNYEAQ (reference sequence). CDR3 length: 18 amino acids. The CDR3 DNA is TGTGCCAGCAGCTTAATAACAGTGCCACAAAGTCGGGCCAACGTCCTGACTTTC. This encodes CASSLITVPQSRANVLTF. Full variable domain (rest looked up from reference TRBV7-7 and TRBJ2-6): GAGVSQSPRYKVTKRGQDVTLRCDPISSHATLYWYQQALGQGPEFLTYFNYEAQPDKSGLPSDRFSAERPEGSISTLTIQRTEQRDSAMYRCASSLITVPQSRANVLTFGAGSRLTVL.